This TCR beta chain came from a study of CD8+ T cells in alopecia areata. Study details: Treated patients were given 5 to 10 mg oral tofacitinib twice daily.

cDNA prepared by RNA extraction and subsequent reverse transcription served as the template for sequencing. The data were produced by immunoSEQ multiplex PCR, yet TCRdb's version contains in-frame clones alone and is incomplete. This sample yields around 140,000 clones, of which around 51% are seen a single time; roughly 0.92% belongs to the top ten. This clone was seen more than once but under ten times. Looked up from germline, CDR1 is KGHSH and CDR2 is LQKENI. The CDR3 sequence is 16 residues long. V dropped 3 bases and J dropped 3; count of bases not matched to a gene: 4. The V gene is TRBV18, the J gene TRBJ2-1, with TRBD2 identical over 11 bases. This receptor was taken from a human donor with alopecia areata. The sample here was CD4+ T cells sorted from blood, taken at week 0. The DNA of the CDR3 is TGTGCCAGCTCACCGTATACTAGCGGGAGCTACAATGAGCAGTTCTTC. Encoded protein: CASSPYTSGSYNEQFF.